One and the same sample provided the 30 T cell receptor beta chains below, sequenced in a study of long-term antiretroviral therapy in people with HIV. At survey level, the immunoSEQ assay was run in its v3.0 version. Sequencing was performed with immunoSEQ multiplex PCR; in TCRdb, only in-frame clones are kept and a portion is missing. The data hold 25,000 to 30,000 clones, with more than 85% observed a single time. The specimen was unsorted PBMCs, collected 6.2 years after starting antiretroviral therapy. These TCRs come from a man aged 40-49 years with HIV.

The rearrangement uses TRBV28 and TRBJ2-7; possibly TRBD1 for D (6 bases). Between the trimmed V and J ends, which lost 6 bases and 6 bases, there was a span of 18 bases. Germline V gives CDR1 MDHEN, CDR2 SYDVKM. The CDR3 has 14 amino acids. The CDR3 region is CASSSNGVQGEQYF. CDR3 DNA sequence: TGTGCCAGCAGCTCAAACGGGGTACAGGGCGAGCAGTACTTC.

The V gene is TRBV4-2, the J gene TRBJ2-3, with 10 bases matching TRBD2. The CDR3 consists of 18 residues. The J segment lost 3 bases and the V segment lost 0 bases, leaving 9 bases of the junction unmatched. Germline values: CDR1 LGHNA, CDR2 YNFKEQ. The CDR3 here is CASSQDGTSGGATDTQYF. CDR3 coding DNA: TGTGCCAGCAGCCAAGACGGGACGAGCGGGGGGGCAACAGATACGCAGTATTTT.

This chain connects TRBV2 to TRBJ1-2; D remains unclear. The CDR3 covers 11 residues. The germline V gene encodes CDR1 SNHLY and CDR2 FYNNEI. V was trimmed by 5 bases and J by 6 bases, leaving 7 bases between them. The CDR3 DNA follows: TGTGCCAGCAGTCCAAGTGATGGCTACACCTTC. It yields the protein CASSPSDGYTF.

The rearrangement joins TRBV6-1 to TRBJ2-4; 11 nucleotides agree with TRBD2. Germline V gene data show CDR1 as MNHNS and CDR2 as SASEGT. Unmatched junction bases numbered 4, after V lost 0 bases and J lost 0 bases. This CDR3 is built from 18 residues. The CDR3 protein is CASSEASGGGRAKNIQYF. CDR3 DNA sequence: TGTGCCAGCAGTGAAGCTAGCGGGGGGGGTCGAGCCAAAAACATTCAGTACTTC.

The chain is built from TRBV11-2 and TRBJ2-5; 11 bases fit TRBD2. This CDR3 region has 15 residues. With V trimmed by 4 bases and J by 2 bases, 3 bases remained unmatched. Looked up from germline, CDR1 is SGHAT and CDR2 is FQNNGV. CDR3 protein: CASSSGTSGQETQYF. CDR3 in DNA: TGTGCCAGCAGCTCTGGGACTAGCGGTCAAGAGACCCAGTACTTC.

The chain carries TRBV11-2 and TRBJ2-2, with 7 nucleotides matching TRBD1. The ends lost 6 bases at V and 1 base at J; junction bases unmatched: 2. The CDR3 has 14 residues. Germline CDR1 is SGHAT and CDR2 is FQNNGV. CDR3 nucleotide sequence: TGTGCCAGCAGACGGACAGGGAACACCGGGGAGCTGTTTTTT. Protein product: CASRRTGNTGELFF.

CDR3 nucleotides: TGTGCCAGTAGTATAAGCGATAGCTCTGGGGCCAACGTCCTGACTTTC. Residues: CASSISDSSGANVLTF. This chain uses TRBV19 with TRBJ2-6; D is unclear. Germline-derived CDR1 and CDR2 are LNHDA and SQIVND (reference sequence). The CDR3 contains 16 residues. The germline V and J ends were trimmed by 2 bases and 0 bases, with 8 bases remaining between them. Based on the CDR3 plus reference TRBV19 and TRBJ2-6, the full variable domain is DGGITQSPKYLFRKEGQNVTLSCEQNLNHDAMYWYRQDPGQGLRLIYYSQIVNDFQKGDIAEGYSVSREKKESFPLTVTSAQKNPTAFYLCASSISDSSGANVLTFGAGSRLTVL.

This clone showed up just once. The chain employs TRBV5-6 and TRBJ2-1; D is undetermined. The germline V gene has CDR1 SGHDT and CDR2 YYEEEE. The CDR3 is made up of 15 amino acids. Trimming removed 6 bases from V and 0 bases from J, with 13 bases in between. CDR3 residues: CASTKAPFSYNEQFF. The DNA of the CDR3 is TGTGCCAGCACCAAAGCCCCCTTCTCCTACAATGAGCAGTTCTTC.

This chain connects TRBV11-1 to TRBJ2-3; D gene ambiguous. This CDR3 has 14 amino acids. V lost 5 bases and J 1 base, leaving 10 bases between the germline ends. CDR1 and CDR2 from the germline V gene are SGHAT and FQDESV (reference sequence). The CDR3 loop reads CASSPPPGTDTQYF. The DNA for the CDR3 is TGTGCCAGCAGCCCGCCCCCCGGCACAGATACGCAGTATTTT.

The chain couples TRBV19 to TRBJ2-3; 9 bases map to TRBD2. There are 15 residues in the CDR3. CDR1 is LNHDA, CDR2 SQIVND, per germline (reference sequence). V shed 3 bases and J 4 bases; nucleotides not matched to a gene: 5. CDR3: CASSITAGGPDTQYF. DNA for the CDR3: TGTGCCAGTAGTATCACAGCGGGGGGTCCAGATACGCAGTATTTT.

The rearrangement joins TRBV7-2 to TRBJ1-2; no clear D gene. The CDR3 runs 15 residues. Germline-derived CDR1 and CDR2 are SGHTA and FQGNSA. Trimming shortened V by 0 bases and J by 8 bases, and 16 bases separated the two germline ends. The CDR3 here is CASSLARTENGGYTF. The CDR3 DNA is TGTGCCAGCAGCTTAGCGAGAACCGAGAATGGGGGCTACACCTTC.

This rearrangement joins TRBV27 to TRBJ2-7; no firm D call. The CDR3 consists of 14 residues. V was pared by 7 bases and J by 2 bases, with 15 bases between. Looked up from germline, CDR1 is MNHEY and CDR2 is SMNVEV (reference sequence). This CDR3 is CASKPWAGPYEQYF. The CDR3 region has the DNA TGTGCCAGCAAGCCTTGGGCAGGTCCCTACGAGCAGTACTTC.

This clone was seen once. The chain links TRBV4-3 to TRBJ2-5, with a weak D call TRBD1 (5 bases). Germline V CDR1 and CDR2: LGHNA, YSLEER. This CDR3 comprises 15 residues. Trimming removed 0 bases from V and 3 bases from J, with 11 bases in between. The CDR3 region is CASSQDPGREETQYF. The CDR3 DNA reads TGCGCCAGCAGCCAAGATCCGGGCAGGGAAGAGACCCAGTACTTC.

V gene TRBV11-2 combines with J gene TRBJ2-5; D is uncertain. This CDR3 spans 12 amino acids. With 5 bases removed from V and 0 bases from J, the gap between germline ends came to 4 bases. The germline V gene has CDR1 SGHAT and CDR2 FQNNGV. The CDR3 region has the DNA TGTGCCAGCAGCCCCCACCAAGAGACCCAGTACTTC. This translates into CASSPHQETQYF.

The chain employs TRBV7-9 and TRBJ1-1; tentative D call: TRBD1 (6 bases). V was clipped by 5 bases and J by 5 bases, with 18 bases between them. This CDR3 region has 15 residues. Germline V gene data show CDR1 as SEHNR and CDR2 as FQNEAQ (reference sequence). Here the CDR3 DNA reads TGTGCCAGCAGCGTACCGACAGGCTCCGGGACTGAAGCTTTCTTT. Translated: CASSVPTGSGTEAFF.

The chain uses TRBV6-4 and TRBJ2-3; TRBD2 aligns across 8 bases. V was clipped by 3 bases and J by 4 bases; unmatched bases: 6. Germline CDR1 is MRHNA and CDR2 is SNTAGT. This CDR3 has 15 amino acids. The DNA of the CDR3 is TGTGCCAGCAGTGATGGGTCGGGGGGGCCAGATACGCAGTATTTT. Encoded protein: CASSDGSGGPDTQYF.

This chain uses TRBV12-5 with TRBJ2-7; D is undetermined. This CDR3 spans 16 amino acids. Germline CDR1 and CDR2: LGHNT and FRNRAP. With 2 bases removed from V and 2 bases from J, the gap between germline ends came to 16 bases. DNA for the CDR3: TGTGCTAGTGGTTTGTCGGCAGGTATTACCGCCTACGAGCAGTACTTC. It encodes CASGLSAGITAYEQYF. Supplemented by reference TRBV12-5 and TRBJ2-7, the full variable domain reads DARVTQTPRHKVTEMGQEVTMRCQPILGHNTVFWYRQTMMQGLELLAYFRNRAPLDDSGMPKDRFSAEMPDATLATLKIQPSEPRDSAVYFCASGLSAGITAYEQYFGPGTRLTVT.

The gene calls are TRBV6-1 and TRBJ1-2, with 9 bases lining up with TRBD1. J lost 7 bases, V lost 6 bases, and 9 bases had no gene match. The CDR3 runs to 14 residues. The V gene's germline CDR1 is MNHNS and CDR2 SASEGT. CDR3: CASRPTTGGFGYTF. The CDR3 DNA sequence: TGTGCCAGCAGACCGACGACAGGGGGTTTTGGCTACACCTTC.

J is TRBJ1-3 and V is TRBV5-4; possible D gene TRBD1, 6 bases. The V and J ends lost 1 base and 4 bases respectively, with 9 bases between them. Germline CDR1 is SGHNT and CDR2 is YYREEE (reference sequence). The CDR3 consists of 14 residues. In DNA, the CDR3 is TGTGCCAGCAGCTTGTGGGGGGGCGGAAACACCATATATTTT. It yields the protein CASSLWGGGNTIYF.

V gene TRBV7-2 combines with J gene TRBJ1-4, with 9 bases aligning to TRBD1. Germline CDR1 is SGHTA and CDR2 is FQGNSA. With 5 bases clipped from V and 8 bases from J, the junction kept 9 bases outside the gene matches. This CDR3 is 15 amino acids long. The CDR3: CASSLQQGAREKLFF. CDR3 nucleotide sequence: TGTGCCAGCAGCCTCCAACAGGGGGCTAGGGAAAAACTGTTTTTT. Complete variable domain (other parts from reference TRBV7-2 and TRBJ1-4): GAGVSQSPSNKVTEKGKDVELRCDPISGHTALYWYRQSLGQGLEFLIYFQGNSAPDKSGLPSDRFSAERTGGSVSTLTIQRTQQEDSAVYLCASSLQQGAREKLFFGSGTQLSVL.

The chain recombines TRBV27 with TRBJ1-2; 10 nucleotides agree with TRBD1. The CDR3 covers 14 residues. With V trimmed by 5 bases and J by 5 bases, 5 bases remained unmatched. Germline V CDR1 and CDR2: MNHEY, SMNVEV (reference sequence). CDR3 sequence reads: CASSPLGQGYGYTF. As DNA, the CDR3 is TGTGCCAGCAGTCCACTGGGACAGGGGTATGGCTACACCTTC.

This chain joins TRBV9 and TRBJ2-1; 8 nucleotides align to TRBD2. This CDR3 is 18 amino acids long. Germline values: CDR1 SGDLS, CDR2 YYNGEE. The V gene end was trimmed by 3 bases and the J gene end by 3 bases; junction bases not matched to a gene: 14. The CDR3 DNA is TGTGCCAGCAGCGCCCGGGGCTCCGGGACTAGTCTCTACAATGAGCAGTTCTTC. As protein: CASSARGSGTSLYNEQFF.

The gene calls are TRBV28 and TRBJ2-7, with 9 bases lining up with TRBD2. The germline gives CDR1 MDHEN, CDR2 SYDVKM. The CDR3 contains 14 residues. With 3 bases clipped from V and 6 bases from J, the junction kept 6 bases outside the gene matches. The CDR3 loop reads CASSLAKLAGEQYF. CDR3 DNA: TGTGCCAGCAGTTTGGCTAAACTAGCGGGCGAGCAGTACTTC.

V is TRBV5-1 and J is TRBJ1-4; D is possibly TRBD1 (6 bases). Germline assignment: CDR1 SGHRS and CDR2 YFSETQ. The germline V and J ends were trimmed by 3 bases and 3 bases, with 18 bases remaining between them. The CDR3 totals 17 residues. The CDR3 loop reads CASSSQLAGAANEKLFF. CDR3 nucleotides: TGCGCCAGCAGCTCCCAGTTGGCAGGGGCTGCTAATGAAAAACTGTTTTTT.

V usage is TRBV28 and J usage is TRBJ2-2; D uncertain. This CDR3 spans 14 amino acids. V shed 2 bases and J shed 7 bases, with 11 bases lying between them. Germline V gene lookup returns CDR1 MDHEN and CDR2 SYDVKM. CDR3 region: CASSLQPSGGELFF. CDR3 DNA: TGTGCCAGCAGTTTACAACCCTCGGGCGGGGAGCTGTTTTTT.

This clone was recorded once. The chain joins TRBV2 to TRBJ2-3; 10 bases map to TRBD2. This CDR3 contains 17 residues. Germline CDR1 reads SNHLY; CDR2 reads FYNNEI. After removal of 7 bases from V and 2 bases from J, the junction contained 12 bases not matched to a gene. CDR3 nucleotide sequence: TGTGCCAGCAATGTGGTCGGACTAGCGGAAAACACAGATACGCAGTATTTT. It specifies CASNVVGLAENTDTQYF.

The CDR3 DNA sequence: TGTGCCAGCAGCTTGGGGATGGCCTACGAGCAGTACTTC. This codes for CASSLGMAYEQYF. The chain is built from TRBV5-6 and TRBJ2-7; unclear D gene. The CDR3 sequence is 13 residues long. Between the trimmed V and J ends, which lost 0 bases and 2 bases, there was a span of 6 bases. Germline V gives CDR1 SGHDT, CDR2 YYEEEE.

The chain couples TRBV7-7 to TRBJ2-3; weak D call: TRBD1 (6 bases). Germline V gives CDR1 SSHAT, CDR2 FNYEAQ (reference sequence). The germline V and J ends were trimmed by 3 bases and 5 bases, with 9 bases remaining between them. The CDR3 totals 13 residues. For the CDR3, the DNA is TGTGCCAGCAGCTTTTTCAGGGGAGATACGCAGTATTTT. It translates to CASSFFRGDTQYF.

The CDR3 region has the DNA TGCGCCAGCAGCCAAGGGGTCTGGGGCAATGAGCAGTTCTTC. It yields the protein CASSQGVWGNEQFF. The V and J genes are TRBV4-3 and TRBJ2-1; D is uncertain. The germline V gene has CDR1 LGHNA and CDR2 YSLEER. Trimming took 1 base from V and 6 from J, leaving 10 bases between them. The CDR3 consists of 14 residues.

This clone occurred once. The rearrangement uses TRBV7-8 and TRBJ2-3; D is perhaps TRBD1 (5 bases). CDR1 is SGHVS, CDR2 FQNEAQ, per germline. The germline V and J ends were trimmed by 4 bases and 3 bases, with 11 bases remaining between them. The length of the CDR3 is 14 residues. In DNA form, the CDR3 reads TGTGCCAGCAGCTCGTTGGGGCTAACAGATACGCAGTATTTT. Protein product: CASSSLGLTDTQYF.